What follows is one TCR beta chain and its context. This specimen comes from a study of control samples from healthy donors and cancer patients. The V segment lost 5 bases and the J segment 3 bases; nucleotides outside the gene matches: 4. Per the germline V gene, CDR1 is ENHRY and CDR2 is SYGVKD. The CDR3 length is 15 residues. Profiling relied on immunoSEQ multiplex PCR, and the TCRdb table lists in-frame clones only, not all of them. The sample includes just under 150,000 clones, about 91% of them seen just once. This receptor was taken from a man aged 25-45 years in good health. The rearrangement links TRBV10-3 to TRBJ1-1; TRBD1 matches 12 bases. The sample was blood. Here the CDR3 reads CAISSGDRGHTEAFF. CDR3 DNA: TGTGCCATCAGTTCAGGGGACAGGGGGCACACTGAAGCTTTCTTT.